The sequence of this T cell receptor (beta chain) was determined in a study of tumor-infiltrating lymphocytes in primary liver carcinoma. Study as a whole: The patient population consisted of men and women between 30 and 69 years of age. Study-wide findings and caveats: Tumors reached a significantly greater top-250-clone fraction than blood did (p = 0.039).

Co-extracting RNA and DNA was done with about 20-34 mg of unsorted bulk tissue as input. This CDR3 spans 17 amino acids. Losses at the gene ends were 4 bases for V and 0 bases for J; bases not matched to a gene: 5. The germline V gene has CDR1 MGHRA and CDR2 YSYEKL. Priming with a constant-region primer yielded TCR beta cDNA from approximately 500 ng total RNA. Construction of TCR beta libraries relied on three successive nested multiplex PCR rounds employing slightly modified ARM-PCR. Use of TRBV1-TRBV30 forward primers with a C-beta reverse primer characterized the first two PCR rounds, which lasted around 10 cycles each. TCRdb reprocessed the multiplex PCR reads via MiXCR and lists one record per CDR3 protein. The sample lists 55,000 to 65,000 distinct CDR3 sequences, over 65% seen once, with around 50% in the top ten. With respect to this clonotype: The antigen is not known.

This clonotype originated in a man in his forties with primary liver carcinoma and hepatitis B virus infection. Sequencing was done on a sample of liver tumor tissue from sampling region 2. The subset denotes: tumor region T2, inferior pole. This chain uses TRBV4-1 with TRBJ2-1, with 11 bases fitting TRBD2. As DNA, the CDR3 is TGCGCCAGCAGCCGCGGGACTAGCGGAGGCTCCTACAATGAGCAGTTCTTC. This sequence encodes CASSRGTSGGSYNEQFF.